A single sample gave rise to the 15 T cell receptor beta chains below, sequenced in a study of blood T cell repertoires in COVID-19. Sequencing was performed with immunoSEQ multiplex PCR; in TCRdb, only in-frame clones are kept and a portion is missing. The sample includes about 150,000 clones, 80% to 90% seen only once; the top ten take just over 3%. Sequences were obtained from peripheral blood. All receptors derive from a woman aged 55-75 years with active COVID-19.

This chain links TRBV5-1 with TRBJ2-6; 7 positions match TRBD1. The CDR3 contains 16 residues. Trimming at V came to 0 bases and at J to 0 bases, leaving 0 bases not matched to a gene. From germline, CDR1 is SGHRS and CDR2 YFSETQ. The CDR3 here is CASSLGDSSGANVLTF. In DNA, the CDR3 is TGCGCCAGCAGCTTGGGGGACAGCTCTGGGGCCAACGTCCTGACTTTC.

The chain is built from TRBV3-1 (or the pseudogene TRBV3-2) and TRBJ1-6, with TRBD1 matching over 7 bases. CDR3 length: 15 amino acids. In germline, CDR1 is LGHDT, CDR2 YNNKEL (reference sequence). J was trimmed by 5 bases and V by 3 bases; bases with no gene match: 4. The CDR3 sequence: CASSQGQQDNSPLHF. DNA for the CDR3: TGTGCCAGCAGCCAGGGACAGCAAGATAATTCACCCCTCCACTTT.

The genes are TRBV10-3 and TRBJ1-2, with 7 bases aligning to TRBD1. Germline CDR1 ENHRY, CDR2 SYGVKD. The CDR3 loop spans 14 amino acids. J was trimmed by 8 bases and V by 5 bases; bases with no gene match: 11. The CDR3: CAISWGTAGGGYTF. The CDR3 DNA reads TGTGCCATCAGTTGGGGGACAGCCGGGGGAGGCTACACCTTC.

This clone was counted a single time. This chain links TRBV12-3 or TRBV12-4 with TRBJ2-7, with D possibly matching TRBD1 (6 bases). The germline V and J ends were trimmed by 5 bases and 4 bases, with 6 bases remaining between them. The CDR3 is 11 residues long. The CDR3 loop reads CASSDRYEQYF. The CDR3 coding sequence is TGTGCCAGCAGTGACAGGTACGAGCAGTACTTC.

The V call is TRBV28, the J call TRBJ2-1; D is perhaps TRBD1 (6 bases). V was cut by 3 bases and J by 4 bases, with 25 bases left in between. The length of the CDR3 is 19 residues. Looked up from germline, CDR1 is MDHEN and CDR2 is SYDVKM. The DNA for the CDR3 is TGTGCCAGCAGTTTGCCATTAAGGCTCCGGGACAAGGGATACAATGAGCAGTTCTTC. The encoded protein is CASSLPLRLRDKGYNEQFF.

This chain uses TRBV7-9 with TRBJ1-2; 8 bases agree with TRBD1. Germline CDR1 reads SEHNR; CDR2 reads FQNEAQ (reference sequence). Trimming removed 1 base from V and 8 bases from J; junction bases left unmatched: 6. The CDR3 covers 14 residues. The CDR3 nucleotides read TGTGCCAGCAGCTTAGGGACAGGGATGGGCGGCTACACCTTC. Translated, it gives CASSLGTGMGGYTF.

This chain connects TRBV5-4 to TRBJ1-1, with D unclear. CDR3 length: 13 residues. Germline assignment: CDR1 SGHNT and CDR2 YYREEE (reference sequence). Trimming took off 4 bases at V and 6 bases at J, with 13 bases between the two ends. The DNA of the CDR3 is TGTGCCAGCAGCCCCTGGGAGGGCGCTGAAGCTTTCTTT. Residues: CASSPWEGAEAFF.

The chain carries TRBV5-6 and TRBJ1-6; 9 nucleotides line up with TRBD1. CDR1 is SGHDT and CDR2 is YYEEEE in the germline V gene. The CDR3 has 12 residues. Trimming cost V 1 base and J 15 bases; bases outside gene matches: 2. CDR3: CASSLRGQGLHF. Written as DNA, the CDR3 is TGTGCCAGCAGCTTGAGGGGACAGGGCCTCCACTTT.

This chain uses TRBV6-6 with TRBJ2-3; D may be TRBD2 (5 bases). This CDR3 is 13 amino acids long. Germline V gene lookup returns CDR1 MNHNY and CDR2 SVGAGI (reference sequence). Trimming removed 5 bases from V and 3 bases from J, with 9 bases in between. CDR3 region: CASSRPGTDTQYF. In DNA form, the CDR3 reads TGTGCCAGCAGTCGTCCGGGGACAGATACGCAGTATTTT.

V is TRBV27 and J is TRBJ2-7, with D perhaps matching TRBD1 (5 bases). Trimming took 2 bases from V and 0 from J, leaving 11 bases between them. Germline V lookup: CDR1 MNHEY, CDR2 SMNVEV (reference sequence). The CDR3 consists of 15 residues. CDR3 DNA: TGTGCCAGCAGTTTAGGGCGACAGCGCTCCTACGAGCAGTACTTC. This translates into CASSLGRQRSYEQYF.

V gene TRBV6-1 combines with J gene TRBJ2-3, with TRBD1 matching over 8 bases. The CDR3 is 17 residues long. Germline CDR1 MNHNS, CDR2 SASEGT. Trimming cost V 4 bases and J 0 bases; bases outside gene matches: 9. The CDR3 coding sequence is TGTGCCAGCAGTGCCGGGACAGGTGATTACAGCACAGATACGCAGTATTTT. This codes for CASSAGTGDYSTDTQYF.

This clone was seen once. The J gene is TRBJ2-7, the V gene TRBV6-5; 11 nucleotides agree with TRBD1. The CDR3 is made up of 14 amino acids. After removal of 7 bases from V and 0 bases from J, the junction contained 2 bases not matched to a gene. Germline V CDR1 and CDR2: MNHEY, SVGAGI. The CDR3 nucleotides read TGTGCCAGCACCGGGACAGGGGGCTCCTACGAGCAGTACTTC. Protein sequence: CASTGTGGSYEQYF.

This sequence joins TRBV7-9 and TRBJ1-1; 9 positions match TRBD1. CDR3 length: 15 amino acids. V dropped 5 bases and J dropped 8; count of bases not matched to a gene: 12. Germline V gene lookup returns CDR1 SEHNR and CDR2 FQNEAQ (reference sequence). The CDR3 DNA reads as TGTGCCAGCAGCCCCACGGACAGGGGTCTAGGAGAAGCTTTCTTT. This codes for CASSPTDRGLGEAFF.

This chain joins TRBV4-2 and TRBJ2-6, with TRBD2 as a possible D gene (6 bases). The germline gives CDR1 LGHNA, CDR2 YNFKEQ. This CDR3 is 18 amino acids long. V was clipped by 8 bases and J by 8 bases, with 28 bases between them. The CDR3: CASSTWRSGVVLTNVLTF. DNA for the CDR3: TGTGCCAGCTCGACCTGGCGCTCGGGAGTTGTGCTAACCAACGTCCTGACTTTC.

This chain joins TRBV6-6 and TRBJ2-7; D remains ambiguous. Germline V gene sequence: CDR1 MNHNY, CDR2 SVGAGI (reference sequence). V gave up 6 bases and J gave up 3 bases, with 12 bases separating them. The CDR3 totals 13 residues. The CDR3 DNA sequence: TGTGCCAGCAGCCTTCGGCGAGGCTACGAGCAGTACTTC. This sequence encodes CASSLRRGYEQYF.